This T cell receptor beta chain was sequenced for a study of blood T cell repertoires in COVID-19 (dated by TCRdb to about 2020). Notes on the research overall: Samples from collaborators originated in the United States, Italy and Spain and spanned both the acute and convalescent phases of COVID-19. The material from the prospective study consisted of cDNA or gDNA derived from T cells, B-cell-depleted T cells, or PBMCs. The dataset comprised deeply sampled blood TCRbeta repertoires from subjects exposed to, actively infected with, or recovered from COVID-19. The repertoires were released in a freely available public database meant as a resource for research on the immune response to SARS-CoV-2. Samples came from the ongoing ImmuneRACE study (first 160 participants) plus 1,254 subjects from 6 global collaborators. The sample metadata nearly always contained a de-identified subject ID, COVID-19 status, age in years and sex. Where available, HLA class I and class II types were obtained from metadata supplied by the sample provider rather than from assay-based typing. Overall study results and their limits: The quantity of clinical and demographic metadata differed by source and by participant and was supplied without curation.

Whole blood was collected in K2EDTA tubes by collaborating institutions according to the institutions' own protocols. For TCRbeta analysis, collaborator samples were shipped as frozen whole blood, as isolated PBMCs, or as DNA extracted from either sample type. The CDR3 runs 15 amino acids, cysteine and phenylalanine included. CDR3 DNA is the only sequence kept; it has 45 bases, read in frame from the first base. Per the germline V gene, SGHTA is the CDR1 and FQGNSA is the CDR2. V and J lose 5 bases and 7 bases, and a span of 17 bases separates them. TCRbeta CDR3 regions were amplified from genomic DNA by means of the immunoSEQ Assay, a bias-controlled multiplex PCR. For the original study's pipeline: Within the assay, amplification of reference gene primers was used to estimate how many nucleated cells each sample contained. To quantify the absolute abundance of each unique TCRbeta CDR3 rearrangement, sequence reads were collapsed and filtered. For each sample, productive Simpson clonality was calculated by taking the square root of Simpson's diversity index across productive rearrangements. What TCRdb holds here is the immuneACCESS table cut down to in-frame rearrangements. Part of the clones is not present; checked against another copy, under half of the missing clones reflect an unresolved V gene, and the others are unexplained. The D gene and trimming were derived from the DNA, and the V and J assignments and clone size from that table. This sample lists 98,000 or so clones; around 64% were detected once. More than 1.5% of the sample goes to the ten largest clones.

With respect to this clone: Its antigen target is currently unknown. Nothing much larger sits one base from this clone, and base qualities are not available.

The sequenced sample was peripheral blood. This receptor was identified in a woman aged 40 to 50 with acute or convalescent COVID-19. The rearranged chain carries TRBV7-2 and TRBJ1-4; TRBD1 might be the D gene, on 6 matching bases. The DNA is TGTGCCAGCAGCCGGGGGGGGCAACAAGGTGAAAAACTGTTTTTT. This sequence encodes CASSRGGQQGEKLFF.